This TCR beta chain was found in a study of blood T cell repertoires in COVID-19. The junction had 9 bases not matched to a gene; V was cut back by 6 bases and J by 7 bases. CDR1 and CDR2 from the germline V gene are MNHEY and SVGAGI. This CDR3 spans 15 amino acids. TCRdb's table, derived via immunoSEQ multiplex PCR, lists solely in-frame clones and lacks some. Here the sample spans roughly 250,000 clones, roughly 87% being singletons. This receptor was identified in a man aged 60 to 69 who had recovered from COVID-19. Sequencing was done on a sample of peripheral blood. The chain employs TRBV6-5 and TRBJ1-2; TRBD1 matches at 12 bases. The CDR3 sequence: CASSRGDRGPGGYTF. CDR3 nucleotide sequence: TGTGCCAGCAGCCGTGGGGACAGGGGGCCGGGTGGCTACACCTTC.